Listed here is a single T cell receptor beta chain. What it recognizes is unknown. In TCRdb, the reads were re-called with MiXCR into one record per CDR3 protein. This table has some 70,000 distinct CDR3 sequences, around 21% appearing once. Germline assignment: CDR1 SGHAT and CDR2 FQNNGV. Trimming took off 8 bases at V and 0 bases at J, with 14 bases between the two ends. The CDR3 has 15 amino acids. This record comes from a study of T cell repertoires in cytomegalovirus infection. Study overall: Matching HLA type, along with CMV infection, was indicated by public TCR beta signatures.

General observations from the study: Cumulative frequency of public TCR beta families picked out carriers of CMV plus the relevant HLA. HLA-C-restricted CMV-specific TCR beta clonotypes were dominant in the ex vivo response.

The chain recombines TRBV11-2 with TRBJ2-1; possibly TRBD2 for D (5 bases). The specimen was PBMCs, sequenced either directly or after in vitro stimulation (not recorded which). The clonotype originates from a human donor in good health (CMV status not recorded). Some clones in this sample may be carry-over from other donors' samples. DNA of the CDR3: TGTGCCAGCCAAGGGCGGGCGAACTCCTACAATGAGCAGTTCTTC. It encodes CASQGRANSYNEQFF.